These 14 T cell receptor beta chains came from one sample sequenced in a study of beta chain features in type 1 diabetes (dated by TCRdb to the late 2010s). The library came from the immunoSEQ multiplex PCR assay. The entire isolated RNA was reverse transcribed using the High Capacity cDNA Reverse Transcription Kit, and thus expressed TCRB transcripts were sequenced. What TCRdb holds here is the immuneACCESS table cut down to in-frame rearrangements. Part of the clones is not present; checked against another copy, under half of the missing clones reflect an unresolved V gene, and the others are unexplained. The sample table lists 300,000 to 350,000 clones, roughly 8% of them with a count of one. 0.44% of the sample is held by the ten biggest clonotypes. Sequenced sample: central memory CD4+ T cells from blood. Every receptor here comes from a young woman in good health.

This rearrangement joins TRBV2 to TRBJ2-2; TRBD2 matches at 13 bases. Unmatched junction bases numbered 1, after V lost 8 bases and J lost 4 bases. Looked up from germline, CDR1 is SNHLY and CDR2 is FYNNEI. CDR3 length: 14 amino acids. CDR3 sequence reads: CASRTSGSTGELFF. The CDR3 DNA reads TGTGCCAGCCGGACTAGCGGGAGCACCGGGGAGCTGTTTTTT.

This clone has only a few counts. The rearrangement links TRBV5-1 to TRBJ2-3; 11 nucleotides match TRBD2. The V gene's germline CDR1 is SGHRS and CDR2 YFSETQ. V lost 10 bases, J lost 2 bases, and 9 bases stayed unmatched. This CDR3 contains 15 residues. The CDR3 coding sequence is TGCGCCTCGACTAGCGGGGATTATCTCACAGATACGCAGTATTTT. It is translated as CASTSGDYLTDTQYF.

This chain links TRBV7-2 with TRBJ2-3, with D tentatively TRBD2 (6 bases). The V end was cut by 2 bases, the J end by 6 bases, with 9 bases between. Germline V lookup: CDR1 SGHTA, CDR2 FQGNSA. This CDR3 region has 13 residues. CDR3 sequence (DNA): TGTGCCAGCAGCTTACCGGGAGCGGATACGCAGTATTTT. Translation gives CASSLPGADTQYF. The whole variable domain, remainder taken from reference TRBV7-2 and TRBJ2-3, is GAGVSQSPSNKVTEKGKDVELRCDPISGHTALYWYRQSLGQGLEFLIYFQGNSAPDKSGLPSDRFSAERTGGSVSTLTIQRTQQEDSAVYLCASSLPGADTQYFGPGTRLTVL.

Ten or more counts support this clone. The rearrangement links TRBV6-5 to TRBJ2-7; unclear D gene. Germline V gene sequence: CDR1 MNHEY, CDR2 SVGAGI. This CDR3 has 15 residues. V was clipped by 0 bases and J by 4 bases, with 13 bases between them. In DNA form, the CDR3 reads TGTGCCAGCAGTTACTCAAGCTATGGACCTTACGAGCAGTACTTC. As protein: CASSYSSYGPYEQYF.

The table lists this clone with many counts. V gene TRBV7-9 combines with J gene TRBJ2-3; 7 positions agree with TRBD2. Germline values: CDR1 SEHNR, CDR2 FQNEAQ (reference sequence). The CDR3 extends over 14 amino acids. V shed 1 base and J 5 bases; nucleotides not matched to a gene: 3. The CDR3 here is CASSLVRGGDTQYF. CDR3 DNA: TGTGCCAGCAGCTTAGTTCGCGGGGGAGATACGCAGTATTTT.

CDR3 sequence: CASTLGHNYGYTF. In DNA, the CDR3 is TGTGCCAGCACCCTGGGGCATAACTATGGCTACACCTTC. This rearrangement joins TRBV28 to TRBJ1-2; the D gene is possibly TRBD1 (5 bases). Trimming took off 7 bases at V and 1 base at J, with 10 bases between the two ends. The CDR3 length is 13 residues. Germline CDR1 is MDHEN and CDR2 is SYDVKM.

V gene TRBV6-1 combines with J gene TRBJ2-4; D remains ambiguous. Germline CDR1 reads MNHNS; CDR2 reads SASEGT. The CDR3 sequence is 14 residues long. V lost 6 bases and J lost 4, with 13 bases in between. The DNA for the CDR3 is TGTGCCAGCAGGGAACAGCTGACTAAAAACATTCAGTACTTC. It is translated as CASREQLTKNIQYF.

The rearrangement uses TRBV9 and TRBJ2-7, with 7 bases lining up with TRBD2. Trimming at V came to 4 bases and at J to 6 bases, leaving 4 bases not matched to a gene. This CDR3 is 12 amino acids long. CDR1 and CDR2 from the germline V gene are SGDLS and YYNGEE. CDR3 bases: TGTGCCAGCAGCTTAGCTAGCGGCGAGCAGTACTTC. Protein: CASSLASGEQYF.

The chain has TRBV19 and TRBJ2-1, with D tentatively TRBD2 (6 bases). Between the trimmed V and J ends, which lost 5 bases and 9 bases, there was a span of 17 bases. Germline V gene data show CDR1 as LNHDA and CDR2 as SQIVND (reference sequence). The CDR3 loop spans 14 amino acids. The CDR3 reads CASSLRLEGSEQFF. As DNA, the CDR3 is TGTGCCAGTAGTCTACGACTGGAGGGGAGTGAGCAGTTCTTC.

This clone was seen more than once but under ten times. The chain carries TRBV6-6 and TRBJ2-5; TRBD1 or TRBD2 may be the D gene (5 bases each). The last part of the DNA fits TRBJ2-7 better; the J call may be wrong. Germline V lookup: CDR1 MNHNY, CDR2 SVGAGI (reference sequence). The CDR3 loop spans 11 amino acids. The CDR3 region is CASGTFTEQYF. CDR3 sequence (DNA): TGTGCCAGCGGGACCTTCACCGAGCAGTACTTC.

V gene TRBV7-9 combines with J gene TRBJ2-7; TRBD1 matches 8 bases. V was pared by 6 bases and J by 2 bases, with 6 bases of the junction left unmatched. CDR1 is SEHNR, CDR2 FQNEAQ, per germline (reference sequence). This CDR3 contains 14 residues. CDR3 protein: CASRQTGAAYEQYF. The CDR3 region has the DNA TGTGCCAGCAGGCAGACAGGGGCCGCCTACGAGCAGTACTTC.

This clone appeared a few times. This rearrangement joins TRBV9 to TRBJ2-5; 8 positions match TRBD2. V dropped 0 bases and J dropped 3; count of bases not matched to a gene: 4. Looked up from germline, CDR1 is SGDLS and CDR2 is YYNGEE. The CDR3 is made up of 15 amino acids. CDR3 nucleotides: TGTGCCAGCAGCGTAGCCCGAGCGGGAGAAGAGACCCAGTACTTC. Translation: CASSVARAGEETQYF.

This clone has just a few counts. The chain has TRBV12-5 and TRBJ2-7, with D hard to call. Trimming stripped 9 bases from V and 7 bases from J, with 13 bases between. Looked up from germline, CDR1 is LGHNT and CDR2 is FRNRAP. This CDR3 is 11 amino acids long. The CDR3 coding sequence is TGTGCTAGCTGGGCCGGCCCGGAGCAGTACTTC. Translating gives CASWAGPEQYF.

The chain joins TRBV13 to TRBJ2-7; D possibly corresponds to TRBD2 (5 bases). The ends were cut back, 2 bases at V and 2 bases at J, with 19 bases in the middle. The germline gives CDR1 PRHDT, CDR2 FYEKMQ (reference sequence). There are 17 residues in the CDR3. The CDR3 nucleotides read TGTGCCAGCAGCTTACAACGGTCATCCGGGATCACCTACGAGCAGTACTTC. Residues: CASSLQRSSGITYEQYF. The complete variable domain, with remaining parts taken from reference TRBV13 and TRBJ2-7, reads AAGVIQSPRHLIKEKRETATLKCYPIPRHDTVYWYQQGPGQDPQFLISFYEKMQSDKGSIPDRFSAQQFSDYHSELNMSSLELGDSALYFCASSLQRSSGITYEQYFGPGTRLTVT.